These 9 T cell receptor beta chains were sequenced from one sample in a study of T cells in Graves' hyperthyroidism and ophthalmopathy. TCR beta CDR3 regions were amplified from RNA transcripts. An initial round of RT-PCR targeting the TCR CDR3 relied on the HTBI primer set. One entry per CDR3 protein results from TCRdb running MiXCR on the multiplex PCR reads. The repertoire holds 380,000 or so distinct CDR3 sequences, with about 13% as singletons. The specimen was blood. The receptors were sampled from a man aged 30 to 45 with Graves' hyperthyroidism that later progressed to Graves' ophthalmopathy.

The V and J genes are TRBV11-3 and TRBJ2-7; D unresolved. The V gene's germline CDR1 is SGHNT and CDR2 YENEEA. The V gene lost 5 bases and the J gene lost 5 bases, with 10 bases spanning the gap. CDR3 size: 12 residues. The CDR3 loop reads CASSHGMDEQYF. The CDR3 nucleotides are TGTGCCAGCAGCCATGGGATGGACGAGCAGTACTTC.

This clonotype was picked up many times. The chain couples TRBV11-3 to TRBJ1-4, with D perhaps TRBD1 (6 bases). The CDR3 runs 17 residues. Trimming removed 2 bases at V and 2 bases at J, with 15 bases between. The V gene's germline CDR1 is SGHNT and CDR2 YENEEA. The CDR3 nucleotides read TGTGCCAGCAGCTTATTGGTCACCAGGGGCACTAATGAAAAACTGTTTTTT. This encodes CASSLLVTRGTNEKLFF. Complete variable domain (other parts from reference TRBV11-3 and TRBJ1-4): EAGVVQSPRYKIIEKKQPVAFWCNPISGHNTLYWYLQNLGQGPELLIRYENEEAVDDSQLPKDRFSAERLKGVDSTLKIQPAELGDSAVYLCASSLLVTRGTNEKLFFGSGTQLSVL.

The chain couples TRBV6-1 to TRBJ1-5, with TRBD1 matching over 11 bases. V trimming: 5 bases; J trimming: 6 bases; junction bases outside the gene matches: 9. Germline assignment: CDR1 MNHNS and CDR2 SASEGT. CDR3 length equals 16 residues. DNA of the CDR3: TGTGCCAGCAGTTCCCAAGGACAGGGGGCTGTTCAGCCCCAGCATTTT. Translation: CASSSQGQGAVQPQHF.

This clonotype was picked up many times. The J gene is TRBJ1-5, the V gene TRBV7-8; D is unresolved. Between the trimmed V and J ends, which lost 5 bases and 0 bases, there was a span of 5 bases. The CDR3 contains 13 residues. Per the germline V gene, CDR1 is SGHVS and CDR2 is FQNEAQ. CDR3 nucleotides: TGTGCCAGCAGCATAGATAGCAATCAGCCCCAGCATTTT. Translated: CASSIDSNQPQHF.

The sample holds many counts of this clonotype. The V and J genes are TRBV12-3 or TRBV12-4 and TRBJ2-7; D not resolved. Trimming took off 6 bases at V and 0 bases at J, with 9 bases between the two ends. The length of the CDR3 is 13 residues. CDR3 sequence (DNA): TGTGCCAGCAGCTTAAAGAGCTCCTACGAGCAGTACTTC. Translation: CASSLKSSYEQYF.

Regarding this clonotype: Its ends do not fully match the called genes, so a read error is possible. The genes are TRBV28 and TRBJ1-5; D remains ambiguous. Germline values: CDR1 MDHEN, CDR2 SYDVKM. CDR3 size: 15 residues. The DNA of the CDR3 is TGTGCCAGCAGCGCCGATGCGTATAGCAGTCAGCCCCAGCATTTT. Protein sequence: CASSADAYSSQPQHF.

This clonotype occurred many times. This chain connects TRBV2 to TRBJ2-3; 10 bases agree with TRBD2. CDR1 SNHLY and CDR2 FYNNEI come from the germline V gene. V lost 3 bases and J lost 0; bases outside the gene matches: 3. The CDR3 sequence is 16 residues long. CDR3 amino acids: CASSEPGLASTDTQYF. The CDR3 DNA is TGTGCCAGCAGTGAGCCGGGACTAGCGAGCACAGATACGCAGTATTTT.

This clonotype was observed at least ten times. This chain links TRBV15 with TRBJ1-5; 7 nucleotides match TRBD1. The CDR3 is 15 residues long. V was clipped by 4 bases and J by 4 bases; unmatched bases: 7. From germline, CDR1 is LNHNV and CDR2 YYDKDF (reference sequence). In DNA, the CDR3 is TGTGCCACCAGCACGTCGACAGGGTATAATCAGCCCCAGCATTTT. It codes for CATSTSTGYNQPQHF.

This clonotype was detected a few times. CDR3 bases: TGTGCCAGCAACACACATAGCGGAAGGGAGACCCAGTACTTC. Its translation: CASNTHSGRETQYF. The chain recombines TRBV6-2 or TRBV6-3 with TRBJ2-5; weak D call: TRBD2 (6 bases). This CDR3 is built from 14 residues. CDR1 MNHEY and CDR2 SVGEGT come from the germline V gene. V lost 7 bases, J lost 5 bases, and 17 bases lay in between.